The clone carrying this T cell receptor beta chain was picked up a small number of times. Time point noted: persistent/refractory GD, antithyroid drugs over 5 years with positive TRAb. After RNA was extracted from PBMCs, the TCR library was made from it. This entry belongs to a study of regulatory T cells in long-lasting Graves disease. Construction of the TCR beta libraries employed iRepertoire HTBI primers in conjunction with Arm-PCR of CDR3 regions. TCRdb reprocessed the multiplex PCR reads with MiXCR, giving one entry per CDR3 protein. Here the sample spans roughly 430,000 distinct CDR3 sequences, roughly a fifth being singletons. Unmatched junction bases numbered 3, after V lost 0 bases and J lost 2 bases. Germline V gene sequence: CDR1 GTSNPN, CDR2 SVGIG (reference sequence). The CDR3 consists of 14 residues.

Specimen: peripheral blood mononuclear cells (PBMCs), collected when the disease was refractory, from a patient treated with antithyroid drugs. This sequence joins TRBV30 and TRBJ2-7, with 8 bases fitting TRBD1. The TCR sequence derives from a female donor with Graves disease. CDR3 loop: CAWSVGQGPYEQYF. In DNA form, the CDR3 reads TGTGCCTGGAGTGTAGGACAGGGCCCCTACGAGCAGTACTTC.